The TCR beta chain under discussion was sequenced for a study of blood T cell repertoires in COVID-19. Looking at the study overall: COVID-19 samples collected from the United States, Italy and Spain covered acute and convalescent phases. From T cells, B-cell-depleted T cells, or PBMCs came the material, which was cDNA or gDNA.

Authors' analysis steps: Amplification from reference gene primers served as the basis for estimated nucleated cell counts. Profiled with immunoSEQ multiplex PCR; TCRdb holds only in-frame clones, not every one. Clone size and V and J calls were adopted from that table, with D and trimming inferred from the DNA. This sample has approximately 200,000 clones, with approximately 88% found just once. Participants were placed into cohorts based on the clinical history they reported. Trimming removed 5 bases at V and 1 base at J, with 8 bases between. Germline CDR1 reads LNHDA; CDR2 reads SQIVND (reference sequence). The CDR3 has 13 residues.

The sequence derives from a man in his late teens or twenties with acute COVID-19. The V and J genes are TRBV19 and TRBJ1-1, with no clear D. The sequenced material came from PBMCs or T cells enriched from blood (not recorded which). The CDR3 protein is CASSLSPNTEAFF. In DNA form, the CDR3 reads TGTGCCAGTAGTCTCTCTCCGAACACTGAAGCTTTCTTT. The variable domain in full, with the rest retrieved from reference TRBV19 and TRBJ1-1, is DGGITQSPKYLFRKEGQNVTLSCEQNLNHDAMYWYRQDPGQGLRLIYYSQIVNDFQKGDIAEGYSVSREKKESFPLTVTSAQKNPTAFYLCASSLSPNTEAFFGQGTRLTVV.